Shown below are 14 T cell receptor beta chains from a single sample sequenced in a study of beta chain features in type 1 diabetes. Of the isolated RNA, all was reverse transcribed, and so the sequenced material was expressed TCRB transcripts. Assay: immunoSEQ multiplex PCR; the TCRdb copy retains only in-frame clones and omits some. The top ten hold 0.4% to 0.55% of the sample, which has 80,000 to 90,000 clones, 25% to 35% seen once. Sequencing was carried out using stem cell memory CD4+ T cells from blood. These TCRs come from a woman between 18 and 29 years old in good health.

The J gene is TRBJ1-5, the V gene TRBV19, with TRBD1 matching over 8 bases. V was pared by 2 bases and J by 7 bases, with 10 bases of the junction left unmatched. Germline CDR1 is LNHDA and CDR2 is SQIVND (reference sequence). The CDR3 covers 16 residues. The CDR3 spells CASSILGQGAAQPQHF. CDR3 DNA sequence: TGTGCCAGTAGTATATTGGGTCAGGGGGCAGCCCAGCCCCAGCATTTT. The whole variable domain, remainder taken from reference TRBV19 and TRBJ1-5, is DGGITQSPKYLFRKEGQNVTLSCEQNLNHDAMYWYRQDPGQGLRLIYYSQIVNDFQKGDIAEGYSVSREKKESFPLTVTSAQKNPTAFYLCASSILGQGAAQPQHFGDGTRLSIL.

The chain links TRBV7-9 to TRBJ1-2; 7 bases map to TRBD1. CDR3 length equals 14 residues. Germline loops: CDR1 SEHNR, CDR2 FQNEAQ (reference sequence). With 4 bases clipped from V and 2 bases from J, the junction kept 4 bases outside the gene matches. As DNA, the CDR3 is TGTGCCAGCAGCTCAAACAGGGGAAACTATGGCTACACCTTC. It specifies CASSSNRGNYGYTF. The full variable domain, rest sourced from reference TRBV7-9 and TRBJ1-2, is DTGVSQNPRHKITKRGQNVTFRCDPISEHNRLYWYRQTLGQGPEFLTYFQNEAQLEKSRLLSDRFSAERPKGSFSTLEIQRTEQGDSAMYLCASSSNRGNYGYTFGSGTRLTVV.

This clone was detected a few times. The chain uses TRBV10-3 and TRBJ2-5, with 7 bases matching TRBD1. CDR1 ENHRY and CDR2 SYGVKD come from the germline V gene. V lost 0 bases, J lost 6 bases, and 10 bases stayed unmatched. The CDR3 has 16 amino acids. Here the CDR3 reads CAISESGATGYQTQYF. In nucleotides, the CDR3 is TGTGCCATCAGTGAGTCCGGCGCGACAGGGTATCAGACCCAGTACTTC.

This clone appeared a few times. The chain uses TRBV27 and TRBJ1-2; D unclear. Per germline, CDR1 MNHEY and CDR2 SMNVEV (reference sequence). CDR3 length: 13 amino acids. V was clipped by 8 bases and J by 4 bases, with 14 bases between them. In DNA form, the CDR3 reads TGTGCCAGCCCCTGGCGGTCTACCTATGGCTACACCTTC. Its translation: CASPWRSTYGYTF.

The rearrangement joins TRBV4-1 to TRBJ1-5, with no clear D. Germline lookup yields CDR1 MGHRA and CDR2 YSYEKL. V gave up 5 bases and J gave up 7 bases, with 18 bases separating them. This CDR3 spans 15 amino acids. The DNA for the CDR3 is TGCGCCAGCAGCGCCGTCGACACGGTTGGCCAGCCCCAGCATTTT. Translating it yields CASSAVDTVGQPQHF.

This clone occurred a few times. The rearrangement links TRBV27 to TRBJ2-3; 10 nucleotides align to TRBD2. The CDR3 loop spans 15 amino acids. The germline CDR1 and CDR2 sequences are MNHEY and SMNVEV (reference sequence). Trimming removed 3 bases from V and 6 bases from J; junction bases left unmatched: 6. CDR3 DNA sequence: TGTGCCAGCAGTTTTCTTAGCGGGAGGAGGGATACGCAGTATTTT. Amino acid sequence: CASSFLSGRRDTQYF.

This clone was counted only a few times. CDR3 nucleotide sequence: TGTGCCAGCAGTGGAACCGGGACATCAATATCCATATATTTT. Amino acid sequence: CASSGTGTSISIYF. The rearrangement links TRBV28 to TRBJ1-3, with TRBD1 as a possible D gene (6 bases). CDR1 is MDHEN and CDR2 is SYDVKM in the germline V gene. V was shortened by 5 bases and J by 11 bases, with 19 bases between the two germline ends. CDR3 size: 14 residues.

V is TRBV2 and J is TRBJ2-2; D is perhaps TRBD2 (6 bases). V was pared by 6 bases and J by 7 bases, with 15 bases between. CDR1 is SNHLY, CDR2 FYNNEI, per germline. The CDR3 consists of 14 residues. This CDR3 is CASRGGNWGGELFF. For the CDR3, the DNA is TGTGCCAGCAGAGGCGGGAACTGGGGCGGGGAGCTGTTTTTT.

V and J are TRBV5-1 and TRBJ2-5; TRBD2 matches 11 bases. Per the germline V gene, CDR1 is SGHRS and CDR2 is YFSETQ. The ends lost 3 bases at V and 6 bases at J; junction bases unmatched: 10. The CDR3 has 16 residues. CDR3: CASSSLLSGGGKTQYF. In DNA form, the CDR3 reads TGCGCCAGCAGCTCCCTCCTTAGCGGGGGGGGGAAGACCCAGTACTTC.

This clone was counted between two and nine times. The chain links TRBV2 to TRBJ2-2, with TRBD2 matching over 11 bases. Germline V gene data show CDR1 as SNHLY and CDR2 as FYNNEI. J lost 6 bases, V lost 8 bases, and 5 bases had no gene match. The CDR3 sequence is 14 residues long. CDR3 sequence: CASSLAGAAGELFF. DNA for the CDR3: TGTGCCAGCTCACTAGCGGGAGCCGCCGGGGAGCTGTTTTTT.

V gene TRBV5-1 combines with J gene TRBJ1-1, with 8 bases fitting TRBD1. CDR3 length: 16 amino acids. Trimming at V came to 4 bases and at J to 4 bases, leaving 12 bases not matched to a gene. Germline values: CDR1 SGHRS, CDR2 YFSETQ. The CDR3 protein is CASSARTTGVGTEAFF. CDR3 nucleotides: TGCGCCAGCAGCGCCAGGACGACAGGGGTTGGCACTGAAGCTTTCTTT.

The V call is TRBV19, the J call TRBJ2-7; TRBD1 might be the D (6 bases). This CDR3 has 13 residues. V lost 4 bases to trimming and J lost 0 bases, with 7 bases between them. Germline lookup yields CDR1 LNHDA and CDR2 SQIVND (reference sequence). DNA of the CDR3: TGTGCCAGTAGTACACAGGGCTCCTACGAGCAGTACTTC. Translating it yields CASSTQGSYEQYF.

The sample holds a few counts of this clone. The gene calls are TRBV29-1 and TRBJ1-2; 8 bases match TRBD1. The CDR3 has 12 amino acids. The germline CDR1 and CDR2 sequences are SQVTM and ANQGSEA. Trimming removed 4 bases from V and 4 bases from J; junction bases left unmatched: 2. The CDR3 reads CSVAGQAYGYTF. CDR3 bases: TGCAGCGTTGCGGGACAGGCCTATGGCTACACCTTC.

This clone has more than one count but fewer than ten. Germline and junction disagree at one end, which may indicate a read error. V and J are TRBV7-2 and TRBJ2-5; D is perhaps TRBD1 (6 bases). The CDR3 covers 13 residues. Per germline, CDR1 SGHTA and CDR2 FQGNSA. The CDR3, as DNA: TGCGCCAGCAGCCCAGGGGCTCAAGAGACCCAGTACTTC. This encodes CASSPGAQETQYF.